The present T cell receptor (beta chain) was sequenced within a study of cytomegalovirus exposure and HLA in healthy donors. About the research overall: Membership in the Caucasian-associated ancestry cluster was found for around 81% of roughly 400 genotyped donors. General study findings and limits: Owing to their indistinguishability, certain V segments, notably TRBV6-2 and TRBV6-3, were excluded.

The primer mix had 60 Vbeta and 13 Jbeta primers. Only in-frame clones appear in the TCRdb table, and some are missing; sequencing was by immunoSEQ multiplex PCR. This listing includes around 31,000 clones. On this clone: The antigen remains unidentified. The junction and the germline gene differ at one end; a read error may be behind it.

This CDR3 region has 15 residues. Sequencing was performed on PBMCs. This clonotype was obtained from a young man in good health and CMV-seronegative. The chain combines TRBV23-1 with TRBJ1-2; 7 bases fit TRBD1. TRBV23-1 is designated an ORF whose function remains uncertain. The CDR3 region is CASSQSSSTGSSPEF. CDR3 DNA sequence: TGCGCCAGCAGTCAATCTTCCTCGACAGGGAGTTCCCCGGAATTC.